This is a list of T cell receptor beta chains from one sample in a study of blood T cell repertoires in COVID-19. Method: immunoSEQ multiplex PCR; TCRdb's copy keeps in-frame clones and lacks some. The data hold hundreds of thousands of clones, with roughly 80% observed a single time. Source material: peripheral blood. Receptors originate from a woman of 80 years or more with acute or convalescent COVID-19. Each CDR3 is given with its conserved first and last residue. A D gene is named only where the DNA matches it firmly. Size is omitted from some rows. Given values are once, few, many or a class for expanded clones.

D: NA
J: TRBJ2-7
size: NA
V: TRBV5-1
CDR3: CASSFGGMDEQYF
DNA: TGCGCCAGCAGCTTCGGGGGTATGGACGAGCAGTACTTC

D: TRBD1
J: TRBJ2-7
size: NA
V: TRBV4-3
CDR3: CASSQEIGGGYEQYF
DNA: TGCGCCAGCAGCCAAGAAATAGGGGGCGGATACGAGCAGTACTTC

D: NA
J: TRBJ2-1
size: once
V: TRBV30
CDR3: CAWSEGSGQRVNEQFF
DNA: TGTGCCTGGAGTGAAGGGAGCGGGCAAAGGGTCAATGAGCAGTTCTTC

D: NA
J: TRBJ1-5
size: NA
V: TRBV9
CDR3: CASSVGGEVQPQHF
DNA: TGTGCCAGCAGCGTTGGCGGAGAAGTTCAGCCCCAGCATTTT

D: TRBD1
J: TRBJ2-7
size: NA
V: TRBV5-8
CDR3: CASSRLPGQGVGEQYF
DNA: TGTGCCAGCAGCCGCCTTCCGGGACAGGGGGTCGGGGAGCAGTACTTC

D: NA
J: TRBJ1-2
size: NA
V: TRBV11-1
CDR3: CASSRGGYGYTF
DNA: TGTGCCAGCAGCCGGGGGGGATATGGCTACACCTTC

D: NA
J: TRBJ2-2
size: NA
V: TRBV6-2/TRBV6-3
CDR3: CASSGDTGELFF
DNA: TGTGCCAGCAGTGGAGACACCGGGGAGCTGTTTTTT

D: TRBD2
J: TRBJ2-5
size: NA
V: TRBV30
CDR3: CAWSVTGGETQYF
DNA: TGTGCCTGGAGTGTTACGGGAGGGGAGACCCAGTACTTC

D: NA
J: TRBJ1-4
size: NA
V: TRBV19
CDR3: CASSIGLTANEKLFF
DNA: TGTGCCAGTAGTATTGGACTCACAGCTAATGAAAAACTGTTTTTT

D: NA
J: TRBJ2-7
size: NA
V: TRBV12-1
CDR3: CASRWKVGGEQYF
DNA: TGTGCCAGCAGGTGGAAGGTGGGAGGCGAGCAGTACTTC

D: NA
J: TRBJ1-1
size: NA
V: TRBV3-1/TRBV3-2
CDR3: CASSFGLANTEAFF
DNA: TGTGCCAGCAGCTTCGGACTGGCGAACACTGAAGCTTTCTTT

D: NA
J: TRBJ2-7
size: once
V: TRBV6-5
CDR3: CASSYSRGSYEQYF
DNA: TGTGCCAGCAGTTACTCCCGGGGCTCCTACGAGCAGTACTTC

D: TRBD1
J: TRBJ1-2
size: NA
V: TRBV12-5
CDR3: CASGLVLFPRQGENYGYTF
DNA: TGTGCTAGTGGTTTGGTACTTTTTCCGAGACAGGGCGAGAACTATGGCTACACCTTC

D: TRBD2
J: TRBJ2-7
size: NA
V: TRBV10-2
CDR3: CASSRTSGSYEQYF
DNA: TGCGCCAGCTCGAGGACTAGCGGGTCCTACGAGCAGTACTTC

D: NA
J: TRBJ1-1
size: NA
V: TRBV4-2
CDR3: CASSQSRASYDTEAFF
DNA: TGTGCCAGCAGCCAATCCAGGGCCTCGTACGACACTGAAGCTTTCTTT

D: NA
J: TRBJ1-2
size: NA
V: TRBV30
CDR3: CAWSVQFPRGYTF
DNA: TGTGCCTGGAGTGTACAATTCCCCCGTGGCTACACCTTC

D: NA
J: TRBJ2-5
size: NA
V: TRBV28
CDR3: CASNDQGSLKVAQYF
DNA: TGTGCCAGCAACGACCAGGGATCTCTAAAGGTGGCCCAGTACTTC

D: NA
J: TRBJ1-2
size: NA
V: TRBV30
CDR3: CAWSQGDNYGYTF
DNA: TGTGCCTGGAGTCAAGGGGATAACTATGGCTACACCTTC

D: NA
J: TRBJ1-5
size: NA
V: TRBV5-1
CDR3: CASSIDQGQPQHF
DNA: TGCGCCAGCAGCATCGACCAGGGTCAGCCCCAGCATTTT

D: NA
J: TRBJ1-4
size: once
V: TRBV19
CDR3: CASSTTRGTELFF
DNA: TGTGCCAGTAGTACCACCCGGGGAACCGAACTGTTTTTT

D: TRBD1
J: TRBJ2-2
size: NA
V: TRBV4-1
CDR3: CASSQDPGQGTGELFF
DNA: TGCGCCAGCAGCCAAGATCCGGGACAGGGCACCGGGGAGCTGTTTTTT

D: TRBD1
J: TRBJ2-1
size: once
V: TRBV5-1
CDR3: CASSYGDRGVYNEQFF
DNA: TGCGCCAGCAGCTACGGTGACAGGGGAGTTTACAATGAGCAGTTCTTC

D: TRBD2
J: TRBJ2-3
size: once
V: TRBV7-8
CDR3: CASSFLAGGTSSTDTQYF
DNA: TGTGCCAGCAGCTTTCTAGCGGGGGGGACCTCTAGCACAGATACGCAGTATTTT

D: TRBD1
J: TRBJ1-3
size: NA
V: TRBV13
CDR3: CASSVGTGYSGNTIYF
DNA: TGTGCCAGCAGCGTCGGGACAGGCTACTCTGGAAACACCATATATTTT

D: NA
J: TRBJ2-7
size: NA
V: TRBV7-2
CDR3: CASSLASGGTKWQYF
DNA: TGTGCCAGCAGCTTAGCATCCGGCGGGACGAAATGGCAGTACTTC

D: TRBD1
J: TRBJ1-1
size: NA
V: TRBV5-1
CDR3: CASTNPGTGEKNTEAFF
DNA: TGCGCCAGCACAAACCCCGGGACAGGGGAAAAGAACACTGAAGCTTTCTTT

D: TRBD1
J: TRBJ1-5
size: NA
V: TRBV3-1/TRBV3-2
CDR3: CASSQPTGDYQPQHF
DNA: TGTGCCAGCAGCCAACCCACAGGGGATTATCAGCCCCAGCATTTT

D: NA
J: TRBJ1-5
size: NA
V: TRBV2
CDR3: CASRQEGARPQHF
DNA: TGTGCCAGCAGACAGGAAGGCGCTCGGCCCCAGCATTTT

D: NA
J: TRBJ2-2
size: NA
V: TRBV11-2
CDR3: CASSLGRDGTGELFF
DNA: TGTGCCAGCAGCTTAGGTCGGGATGGGACCGGGGAGCTGTTTTTT

D: TRBD1
J: TRBJ1-1
size: NA
V: TRBV6-2/TRBV6-3
CDR3: CASSGQGLNTEAFF
DNA: TGTGCCAGCAGTGGACAGGGCTTGAACACTGAAGCTTTCTTT

D: NA
J: TRBJ1-2
size: NA
V: TRBV25-1
CDR3: CASSAYGYGYTF
DNA: TGTGCCAGCAGTGCATACGGCTATGGCTACACCTTC

D: NA
J: TRBJ1-1
size: NA
V: TRBV7-9
CDR3: CASSRHVSGNTEAFF
DNA: TGTGCCAGCAGCAGGCATGTAAGCGGGAACACTGAAGCTTTCTTT

D: TRBD1
J: TRBJ1-6
size: NA
V: TRBV19
CDR3: CASSIEDRGFSPLHF
DNA: TGTGCCAGTAGTATCGAGGACAGGGGTTTTTCACCCCTCCACTTT

D: NA
J: TRBJ1-3
size: NA
V: TRBV5-8
CDR3: CASDLLSTFSGNTIYF
DNA: TGTGCCAGCGACCTACTCTCGACTTTCTCTGGAAACACCATATATTTT

D: NA
J: TRBJ1-2
size: NA
V: TRBV28
CDR3: CATYLDTTRYGYTF
DNA: TGTGCCACCTACCTAGATACCACACGCTATGGCTACACCTTC

D: TRBD2
J: TRBJ2-7
size: NA
V: TRBV28
CDR3: CASKGLAGPYEQYF
DNA: TGTGCCAGCAAAGGACTAGCGGGACCCTACGAGCAGTACTTC

D: NA
J: TRBJ2-5
size: NA
V: TRBV10-1
CDR3: CASRPGFGQETQYF
DNA: TGCGCCAGCAGACCAGGGTTCGGTCAAGAGACCCAGTACTTC

D: TRBD1
J: TRBJ1-1
size: NA
V: TRBV25-1
CDR3: CASKGSGGPNTEAFF
DNA: TGTGCCAGCAAGGGTTCAGGGGGTCCGAACACTGAAGCTTTCTTT

D: NA
J: TRBJ2-5
size: NA
V: TRBV11-2
CDR3: CASSLVQPQETQYF
DNA: TGTGCCAGCAGCTTGGTACAGCCCCAAGAGACCCAGTACTTC

D: NA
J: TRBJ1-3
size: NA
V: TRBV6-5
CDR3: CASSTPGNTIYF
DNA: TGTGCCAGCAGTACACCTGGAAACACCATATATTTT

D: NA
J: TRBJ2-7
size: few
V: TRBV23-1
CDR3: CASSQSAVTYEQYF
DNA: TGCGCCAGCAGTCAATCGGCGGTCACCTACGAGCAGTACTTC

D: TRBD1
J: TRBJ1-6
size: NA
V: TRBV4-3
CDR3: CASSQDRGNSPLHF
DNA: TGCGCCAGCAGCCAGGACAGGGGAAATTCACCCCTCCACTTT

D: NA
J: TRBJ2-2
size: NA
V: TRBV9
CDR3: CASSVAGSGELFF
DNA: TGTGCCAGCAGCGTAGCGGGGTCCGGGGAGCTGTTTTTT

D: NA
J: TRBJ1-6
size: NA
V: TRBV2
CDR3: CAAYSRGNSPLHF
DNA: TGTGCCGCCTATTCGCGGGGGAATTCACCCCTCCACTTT

D: NA
J: TRBJ1-2
size: NA
V: TRBV30
CDR3: CAWSLSGNYGYTF
DNA: TGTGCCTGGAGTCTATCCGGGAACTATGGCTACACCTTC